Listed below are T cell receptor beta chains from one sample, sequenced in a study of cytomegalovirus exposure and HLA in healthy donors. Produced via immunoSEQ multiplex PCR; TCRdb's table is partial and in-frame only. The sample holds more than 95,000 clones, approximately 80% seen once. What was sequenced was PBMCs. The receptors come from a man aged 50 to 59 in good health and CMV-seropositive. Each CDR3 is given with its conserved first and last residue. A D gene is named only where the DNA matches it firmly. Some rows mark clone size as missing; the rest say once, few, many or name a class of expanded clone.

J: TRBJ1-2; size: -; V: TRBV7-2; D: -; CDR3: CASSLGRRGYTF; DNA: TGTGCCAGCAGCCTGGGGCGCCGGGGCTACACCTTC
J: TRBJ2-1; size: once; V: TRBV5-1; D: TRBD2; CDR3: CASSVTTSIHEQFF; DNA: TGCGCCAGCAGCGTGACGACTAGCATCCATGAGCAGTTCTTC
J: TRBJ2-3; size: -; V: TRBV9; D: -; CDR3: CASKQTSSTDTQYF; DNA: TGTGCCAGCAAGCAGACTTCTAGCACAGATACGCAGTATTTT
J: TRBJ1-4; size: -; V: TRBV28; D: TRBD1; CDR3: CASSTGDANEKLFF; DNA: TGTGCCAGCAGCACAGGGGATGCTAATGAAAAACTGTTTTTT
J: TRBJ2-7; size: -; V: TRBV27; D: TRBD2; CDR3: CASRSGGSSYEQYF; DNA: TGTGCCAGCAGGTCGGGGGGAAGCTCCTACGAGCAGTACTTC
J: TRBJ2-7; size: -; V: TRBV5-1; D: TRBD1; CDR3: CASSLTGGAYEQYF; DNA: TGCGCCAGCAGCTTGACAGGGGGAGCCTACGAGCAGTACTTC
J: TRBJ1-5; size: -; V: TRBV28; D: -; CDR3: CASSTHPEPQHF; DNA: TGTGCCAGCAGTACGCACCCAGAGCCCCAGCATTTT
J: TRBJ2-5; size: medium-sized; V: TRBV2; D: -; CDR3: CASSESATAPSETQYF; DNA: TGTGCCAGCAGTGAATCCGCGACAGCACCCTCAGAGACCCAGTACTTC
J: TRBJ1-1; size: -; V: TRBV29-1; D: -; CDR3: CSVRGNTEAFF; DNA: TGCAGCGTCCGAGGGAACACTGAAGCTTTCTTT
J: TRBJ2-2; size: -; V: TRBV4-2; D: -; CDR3: CASSQDQSGGSNTGELFF; DNA: TGTGCCAGCAGCCAAGATCAATCCGGCGGTTCGAACACCGGGGAGCTGTTTTTT
J: TRBJ1-4; size: few; V: TRBV19; D: -; CDR3: CASNGQMGDKLFF; DNA: TGTGCCAGTAATGGACAGATGGGTGACAAACTGTTTTTT
J: TRBJ1-1; size: few; V: TRBV5-1; D: TRBD1; CDR3: CASSSGTGTNTEAFF; DNA: TGCGCCAGCAGCTCAGGGACAGGGACGAACACTGAAGCTTTCTTT
J: TRBJ2-1; size: -; V: TRBV7-8; D: TRBD2; CDR3: CASARGGSYNEQFF; DNA: TGTGCCAGCGCTCGGGGGGGTTCCTACAATGAGCAGTTCTTC
J: TRBJ2-5; size: once; V: TRBV4-1; D: -; CDR3: CASSHPDREVETQYF; DNA: TGCGCCAGCAGCCATCCCGACAGGGAGGTGGAGACCCAGTACTTC
J: TRBJ2-1; size: -; V: TRBV7-9; D: TRBD1; CDR3: CASSEGQGPLNEQFF; DNA: TGTGCCAGCAGCGAGGGACAGGGCCCCCTCAATGAGCAGTTCTTC
J: TRBJ1-2; size: -; V: TRBV28; D: TRBD1; CDR3: CASGGDRERGGYTF; DNA: TGTGCCAGCGGCGGGGACAGAGAGCGAGGTGGCTACACCTTC
J: TRBJ2-7; size: -; V: TRBV6-5; D: -; CDR3: CARRRGLGNAYEQYF; DNA: TGTGCCCGAAGGAGGGGGCTAGGGAATGCCTACGAGCAGTACTTC
J: TRBJ2-3; size: -; V: TRBV6-4; D: TRBD2; CDR3: CASSLQREGTQYF; DNA: TGTGCCAGCAGTCTTCAGCGGGAGGGTACGCAGTATTTT
J: TRBJ1-3; size: -; V: TRBV19; D: -; CDR3: CASSRVGGPGNTIYF; DNA: TGTGCCAGTAGTAGAGTCGGAGGCCCTGGAAACACCATATATTTT
J: TRBJ2-1; size: -; V: TRBV7-9; D: TRBD2; CDR3: CASSRLAGEVNEQFF; DNA: TGTGCCAGCAGCCGACTAGCGGGAGAGGTTAATGAGCAGTTCTTC
J: TRBJ2-1; size: -; V: TRBV20-1; D: -; CDR3: CSGSGYNEQFF; DNA: TGCAGTGGCTCGGGGTACAATGAGCAGTTCTTC
J: TRBJ1-1; size: -; V: TRBV18; D: TRBD1; CDR3: CASSPGAGGTEAFF; DNA: TGTGCCAGCTCACCAGGGGCAGGGGGCACTGAAGCTTTCTTT
J: TRBJ2-3; size: -; V: TRBV5-4; D: TRBD2; CDR3: CASSPGLARDTQYF; DNA: TGTGCCAGCAGCCCGGGACTAGCAAGAGATACGCAGTATTTT
J: TRBJ1-5; size: -; V: TRBV7-2; D: -; CDR3: CASSLVGGENQPQHF; DNA: TGTGCCAGCAGCTTAGTCGGGGGGGAAAATCAGCCCCAGCATTTT
J: TRBJ2-3; size: -; V: TRBV30; D: -; CDR3: CAWSGLYPTQYF; DNA: TGTGCCTGGAGTGGTCTCTACCCAACGCAGTATTTT